The subject of this entry is one TCR beta chain. The sample comes from a study of radiotherapy plus CTLA-4 blockade in lung cancer. Study-level background: Objective responses were documented in about 20% of patients, with disease control in 31%.

Generated by immunoSEQ multiplex PCR, the TCRdb table keeps only in-frame clones and is missing some. The sample gives tens of thousands of clones, around 74% of which show up once; over 12% is in the top ten. From germline, CDR1 is LNHDA and CDR2 SQIVND (reference sequence). This CDR3 region has 14 residues. Trimming cost V 6 bases and J 8 bases, with 19 bases left between them. The source was peripheral blood, collected from a patient treated with radiotherapy plus ipilimumab. This chain connects TRBV19 to TRBJ1-2, with D tentatively TRBD1 (6 bases). The TCR was taken from a human donor with non-small cell lung cancer that progressed on radiotherapy plus ipilimumab. The CDR3 DNA reads TGTGCCAGTAGCCTGTTACAGGGTAAAGACGGCTACACCTTC. Residues: CASSLLQGKDGYTF.